Below, one T cell receptor beta chain is given with its context. This clonotype is identified as medium-sized (0.01 to 0.1%). The clone's antigen remains unknown. Base qualities were left out, and no much larger clone turns up one base away. The study was a case-control design nested within a healthcare worker cohort in London, UK, with weekly nasopharyngeal swab PCR tests and blood sampling. Between 23 and 31 March 2020, the week of the UK lockdown, healthcare workers were enrolled and then followed up weekly for as long as 16 weeks. Receptor amplification or capture employed 5' RACE. The sequencer listed for this sample is NextSeq 500. In the TCR library protocol, unique molecular identifiers were attached to individual cDNA molecules to correct for PCR bias and sequencing error. Both TCR alpha and beta chains were sequenced, and tight co-correlation was observed between alpha and beta sequence abundances in each sample. Regarding the original processing steps: V gene, J gene and CDR3 annotation of TCR sequences was performed with Decombinator V4. TCRs were defined as expanded if a significant change between any two time points was detected under a Poisson model with p below 0.0001. TCR abundances were normalised to the total number of TCRs sequenced in each sample and reported as counts per million. VDJdb, accessed 1 November 2021, was searched for CMV, EBV and SARS-CoV-2 annotated TCRs, excluding TCRs annotated for multiple antigens. TCRdb applied fastp at Q25 and MiXCR to the public reads, then kept only in-frame beta chains. Here each entry gathers all rows of one CDR3 protein and keeps the most common genes and DNA. These V and J calls rely on TCRdb rather than the paper's analysis. This sample holds about 30,000 distinct CDR3 sequences; around 5.4% were observed only once. Clones ranked in the top ten supply 0.92% of the sample.

This entry comes from a study of early T cells in non-severe SARS-CoV-2 infection (dated by TCRdb to about 2021). Notes on the research overall: Because TCR sequencing was done on bulk RNA from unsorted whole blood, the alpha and beta chains could not be paired. Beyond this particular receptor, the publication reports: VDJdb matching was skewed toward anti-spike CD8 responses and likely underestimated virus-specific expansions by missing private and CD4 specificities.

The TCR sequence derives from an adult who was a healthcare worker with PCR-confirmed SARS-CoV-2 infection or an uninfected control (not recorded which). Sequenced input: whole blood.

The CDR3 region has the sequence CASSLGATPTGPLHF. DNA sequence: TGTGCCAGCAGCTTAGGAGCCACCCCAACCGGACCCCTCCACTTT. The sequence joins TRBV13 to TRBJ1-6, with an unclear D gene assignment. V and J lose 0 bases and 12 bases, and a span of 15 bases separates them. The germline V gene (reference sequence) sets CDR1 to PRHDT and CDR2 to FYEKMQ. From its cysteine to its phenylalanine, the CDR3 spans 15 amino acids. CDR3 DNA is the only sequence kept; it has 45 bases, read in frame from the first base.